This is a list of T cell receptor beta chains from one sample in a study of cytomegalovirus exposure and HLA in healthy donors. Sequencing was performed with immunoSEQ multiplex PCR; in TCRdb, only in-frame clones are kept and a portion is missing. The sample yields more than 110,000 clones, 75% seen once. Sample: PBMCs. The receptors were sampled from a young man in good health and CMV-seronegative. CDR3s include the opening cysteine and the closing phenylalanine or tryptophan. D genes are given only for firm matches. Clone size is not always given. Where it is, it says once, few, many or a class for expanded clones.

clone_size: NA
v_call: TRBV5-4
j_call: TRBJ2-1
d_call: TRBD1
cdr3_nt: TGTGCCAGCAGCTTTTACAGGGGGGTCGACAATGAGCAGTTCTTC
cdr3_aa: CASSFYRGVDNEQFF

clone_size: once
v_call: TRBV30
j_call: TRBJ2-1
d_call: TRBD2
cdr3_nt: TGTGCCTGGAGTGGAACTAGCGGACACCAATATCCAAGCTCCTACAATGAGCAGTTCTTC
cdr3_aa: CAWSGTSGHQYPSSYNEQFF

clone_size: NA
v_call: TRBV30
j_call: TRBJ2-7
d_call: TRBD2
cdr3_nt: TGTGCCTGGAGTGTACTACGGGGGGTCGAGCAGTACTTC
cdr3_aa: CAWSVLRGVEQYF

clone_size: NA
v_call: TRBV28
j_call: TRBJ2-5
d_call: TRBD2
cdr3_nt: TGTGCCAGCAGTTTGGGAGGGGTCGAGACCCAGTACTTC
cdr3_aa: CASSLGGVETQYF

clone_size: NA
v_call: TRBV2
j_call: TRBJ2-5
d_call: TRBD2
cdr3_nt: TGTGCCAGCAGTGGCCCTAGCGGGGGGGAGGACAGTGAGACCCAGTACTTC
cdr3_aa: CASSGPSGGEDSETQYF

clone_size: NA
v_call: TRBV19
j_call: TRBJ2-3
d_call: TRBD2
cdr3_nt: TGTGCCAGTAGTATGGCGGGGTCTAGCGGGAGCGCAGATACGCAGTATTTT
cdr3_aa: CASSMAGSSGSADTQYF

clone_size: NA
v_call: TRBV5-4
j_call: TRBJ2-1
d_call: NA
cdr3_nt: TGTGCCAGCAGCGTCGGGCGGGGTCTAGCCCGCGATGAGCAGTTCTTC
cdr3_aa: CASSVGRGLARDEQFF

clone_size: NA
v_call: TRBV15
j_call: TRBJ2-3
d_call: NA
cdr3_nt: TGTGCCACCAGCAGCTCCGGGAGTAGAAATACGCAGTATTTT
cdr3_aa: CATSSSGSRNTQYF

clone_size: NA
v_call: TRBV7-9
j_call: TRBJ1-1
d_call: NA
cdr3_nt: TGTGCCAGCAGCTTAAGGGGCACGAACACTGAAGCTTTCTTT
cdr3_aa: CASSLRGTNTEAFF

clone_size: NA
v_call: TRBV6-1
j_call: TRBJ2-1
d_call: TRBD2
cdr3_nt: TGTGCCGGATCACTAGCGGGAGCCTACAATGAGCAGTTCTTC
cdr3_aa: CAGSLAGAYNEQFF